Presented here are 29 T cell receptor beta chains from one specimen sequenced in a study of cytomegalovirus exposure and HLA in healthy donors. 60 Vbeta and 13 Jbeta primers were used in PCR. Produced via immunoSEQ multiplex PCR; TCRdb's table is partial and in-frame only. The sample holds 95,000 to 150,000 clones, 8.5% to 9% seen once. Sample: PBMCs. These receptors all stem from a woman in her thirties or forties in good health and CMV-seropositive.

Only a few counts were recorded for this clone. This chain links TRBV9 with TRBJ1-1; the D gene is possibly TRBD1 (5 bases). The ends were cut back, 0 bases at V and 1 base at J, with 22 bases in the middle. The germline V gene encodes CDR1 SGDLS and CDR2 YYNGEE. The CDR3 totals 19 residues. CDR3 loop: CASSVGSRGIDVSNTEAFF. The DNA of the CDR3 is TGTGCCAGCAGCGTAGGGTCAAGGGGCATAGACGTATCGAACACTGAAGCTTTCTTT.

This clone was counted a few times. The chain combines TRBV5-5 with TRBJ1-3; weak D call: TRBD1 (5 bases). V dropped 3 bases and J dropped 4 bases, with 11 bases sitting between them. This CDR3 is built from 14 residues. The V gene's germline CDR1 is SGHKS and CDR2 YYEKEE (reference sequence). The CDR3 DNA follows: TGTGCCAGCAGCTCAATGACAGTCGGAAACACCATATATTTT. Translated, it gives CASSSMTVGNTIYF. Full variable domain (outside the CDR3, taken from reference TRBV5-5 and TRBJ1-3): DAGVTQSPTHLIKTRGQQVTLRCSPISGHKSVSWYQQVLGQGPQFIFQYYEKEERGRGNFPDRFSARQFPNYSSELNVNALLLGDSALYLCASSSMTVGNTIYFGEGSWLTVV.

This clone was counted a few times. This chain connects TRBV16 to TRBJ1-6; 8 positions match TRBD1. Per germline, CDR1 KGHSY and CDR2 FQNENV. Trimming at V came to 4 bases and at J to 7 bases, leaving 6 bases not matched to a gene. The CDR3 has 15 residues. The CDR3 DNA sequence: TGTGCCAGCAGCCTGACTGGACAGGGAAATTCACCCCTCCACTTT. Translated: CASSLTGQGNSPLHF.

This clone was observed a handful of times. Other DNA sequences within the sample encode an identical CDR3. This sequence joins TRBV18 and TRBJ2-7, with D possibly matching TRBD1 (5 bases). The CDR3 runs to 13 residues. V was shortened by 3 bases and J by 1 base, with 7 bases between the two germline ends. In germline, CDR1 is KGHSH, CDR2 LQKENI. Written as DNA, the CDR3 is TGTGCCAGCTCACCGGGGCAGTCCTACGAGCAGTACTTC. Its translation: CASSPGQSYEQYF.

V is TRBV5-1 and J is TRBJ2-5; the D is unclear. Germline V gene sequence: CDR1 SGHRS, CDR2 YFSETQ. Between the trimmed V and J ends, which lost 4 bases and 5 bases, there was a span of 9 bases. There are 12 residues in the CDR3. Here the CDR3 DNA reads TGCGCCAGCAGCCAGGATATGGAGACCCAGTACTTC. Translation gives CASSQDMETQYF. Full variable domain (missing parts from reference TRBV5-1 and TRBJ2-5): KAGVTQTPRYLIKTRGQQVTLSCSPISGHRSVSWYQQTPGQGLQFLFEYFSETQRNKGNFPGRFSGRQFSNSRSEMNVSTLELGDSALYLCASSQDMETQYFGPGTRLLVL.

The rearrangement joins TRBV5-6 to TRBJ1-2, with 11 bases identical to TRBD1. CDR1 and CDR2 (germline): SGHDT, YYEEEE. The CDR3 is made up of 14 amino acids. The ends lost 4 bases at V and 6 bases at J; junction bases unmatched: 5. CDR3 nucleotides: TGTGCCAGCAGCCCCGGGACAGGGGGAAATGGCTACACCTTC. It yields the protein CASSPGTGGNGYTF.

The J gene is TRBJ2-1, the V gene TRBV6-1, with 7 bases matching TRBD2. This CDR3 is built from 17 residues. Losses at the gene ends were 4 bases for V and 0 bases for J; bases not matched to a gene: 9. Germline lookup yields CDR1 MNHNS and CDR2 SASEGT. The CDR3 protein is CASSVGWRGSSYNEQFF. In nucleotides, the CDR3 is TGTGCCAGCAGTGTAGGGTGGCGGGGGAGCTCCTACAATGAGCAGTTCTTC.

This clone has more than one count but fewer than ten. The genes are TRBV5-1 and TRBJ1-1, with a weak D call TRBD1 (5 bases). The CDR3 covers 14 residues. Germline V CDR1 and CDR2: SGHRS, YFSETQ. Trimming removed 2 bases from V and 3 bases from J, with 11 bases in between. CDR3 in DNA: TGCGCCAGCAGCTTTGGGGGGATTGACACTGAAGCTTTCTTT. Its protein product is CASSFGGIDTEAFF.

This clone has only a few counts. This chain joins TRBV6-6 and TRBJ2-5; D is ambiguous. The CDR3 spans 13 residues. Germline V lookup: CDR1 MNHNY, CDR2 SVGAGI (reference sequence). Trimming left V 8 bases short and J 5 bases short, with 15 bases between. As DNA, the CDR3 is TGTGCCAGCCGAGGCGAGATCACGGAGACCCAGTACTTC. Its protein is CASRGEITETQYF.

CDR3 nucleotides: TGTGCTAGTGGTGACAGGGGGTTATACGAGCAGTACTTC. Amino acid sequence: CASGDRGLYEQYF. V gene TRBV12-5 combines with J gene TRBJ2-7, with TRBD1 identical over 9 bases. Germline V gene data show CDR1 as LGHNT and CDR2 as FRNRAP. Trimming removed 5 bases from V and 4 bases from J; junction bases left unmatched: 3. The CDR3 contains 13 residues. Using reference TRBV12-5 and TRBJ2-7 for the parts outside the CDR3, the full variable domain is DARVTQTPRHKVTEMGQEVTMRCQPILGHNTVFWYRQTMMQGLELLAYFRNRAPLDDSGMPKDRFSAEMPDATLATLKIQPSEPRDSAVYFCASGDRGLYEQYFGPGTRLTVT.

The chain has TRBV7-8 and TRBJ2-7; D remains unclear. Germline V gene lookup returns CDR1 SGHVS and CDR2 FQNEAQ. Trimming shortened V by 6 bases and J by 2 bases, and 11 bases separated the two germline ends. The CDR3 has 13 amino acids. This chain's CDR3 is CASSTLRAYEQYF. For the CDR3, the DNA is TGTGCCAGCAGTACCCTCCGCGCCTACGAGCAGTACTTC.

The chain employs TRBV4-1 and TRBJ1-1; D unresolved. Trimming shortened V by 6 bases and J by 2 bases, and 16 bases separated the two germline ends. The CDR3 spans 15 residues. CDR1 and CDR2 (germline): MGHRA, YSYEKL. The CDR3 loop reads CASRERQTPNTEAFF. The DNA of the CDR3 is TGCGCCAGCAGAGAACGACAAACCCCCAACACTGAAGCTTTCTTT.

This chain connects TRBV4-2 to TRBJ1-1, with D tentatively TRBD1 (5 bases). V lost 0 bases and J 5 bases, leaving 13 bases between the germline ends. Germline CDR1 is LGHNA and CDR2 is YNFKEQ. The CDR3 runs to 15 residues. CDR3 amino acids: CASSQDMQGGTEAFF. CDR3 DNA sequence: TGTGCCAGCAGCCAAGATATGCAGGGAGGGACTGAAGCTTTCTTT.

The chain combines TRBV5-4 with TRBJ1-2, with 9 bases identical to TRBD1. J gave up 5 bases and V 3 bases, and 14 bases lay outside the gene matches. Germline CDR1 reads SGHNT; CDR2 reads YYREEE (reference sequence). The CDR3 runs to 17 residues. For the CDR3, the DNA is TGTGCCAGCAGCTCTTCCTCCGGGACAGGGAAAAATTATGGCTACACCTTC. This translates into CASSSSSGTGKNYGYTF. The full variable domain, rest sourced from reference TRBV5-4 and TRBJ1-2, is ETGVTQSPTHLIKTRGQQVTLRCSSQSGHNTVSWYQQALGQGPQFIFQYYREEENGRGNFPPRFSGLQFPNYSSELNVNALELDDSALYLCASSSSSGTGKNYGYTFGSGTRLTVV.

This clone was detected a few times. Other DNA sequences in the sample encode the same CDR3. In DNA form, the CDR3 reads TGTGCCAGCGGCCCTCCGAGGGACTACACCTTC. It specifies CASGPPRDYTF. This rearrangement joins TRBV7-8 to TRBJ1-2; D gene ambiguous. This CDR3 has 11 amino acids. V was cut by 8 bases and J by 10 bases, with 14 bases left in between. The germline gives CDR1 SGHVS, CDR2 FQNEAQ. Full variable domain (outside the CDR3, taken from reference TRBV7-8 and TRBJ1-2): GAGVSQSPRYKVAKRGQDVALRCDPISGHVSLFWYQQALGQGPEFLTYFQNEAQLDKSGLPSDRFFAERPEGSVSTLKIQRTQQEDSAVYLCASGPPRDYTFGSGTRLTVV.

The gene calls are TRBV18 and TRBJ1-4; unclear D gene. From germline, CDR1 is KGHSH and CDR2 LQKENI. V was cut by 6 bases and J by 4 bases, with 12 bases left in between. The CDR3 covers 14 residues. Here the CDR3 DNA reads TGTGCCAGCTCGCCCCGGGAAGATAATGAAAAACTGTTTTTT. Amino acid sequence: CASSPREDNEKLFF.

This clone occurred a few times. The gene calls are TRBV11-2 and TRBJ1-1; 8 bases line up with TRBD1. The CDR3 has 15 amino acids. Germline CDR1 reads SGHAT; CDR2 reads FQNNGV. J was trimmed by 3 bases and V by 5 bases; bases with no gene match: 8. This chain's CDR3 is CASSNSPGQDTEAFF. The CDR3 coding sequence is TGTGCCAGCAGCAACTCCCCGGGACAGGACACTGAAGCTTTCTTT.

This clone appeared a few times. The J gene is TRBJ1-3, the V gene TRBV28, with D uncertain. The CDR3 has 14 residues. Deletions cut 3 bases from V and 0 bases from J, with 6 bases between. In germline, CDR1 is MDHEN, CDR2 SYDVKM. The CDR3 region has the DNA TGTGCCAGCAGTTTCCACATCTCTGGAAACACCATATATTTT. Translated: CASSFHISGNTIYF.

The chain links TRBV6-5 to TRBJ2-5; maybe TRBD1 (6 bases). The assigned J gene may be wrong: the sequence end matches TRBJ2-7 better. The CDR3 extends over 15 amino acids. Germline-derived CDR1 and CDR2 are MNHEY and SVGAGI. The CDR3 is CASSYPTQGRHEQYF. In DNA form, the CDR3 reads TGTGCCAGCAGTTACCCAACCCAGGGGCGACACGAGCAGTACTTC.

This clone turned up a few times. The rearrangement joins TRBV6-1 to TRBJ2-3; 11 positions agree with TRBD2. Trimming removed 6 bases from V and 1 base from J; junction bases left unmatched: 3. In germline, CDR1 is MNHNS, CDR2 SASEGT. The CDR3 has 15 amino acids. CDR3 bases: TGTGCCAGCAGGGAGGGACTAGCGGGCACAGATACGCAGTATTTT. Translation gives CASREGLAGTDTQYF.

This clone was seen a few times. This rearrangement joins TRBV18 to TRBJ2-1, with D unresolved. V lost 3 bases, J lost 5 bases, and 5 bases lay in between. This CDR3 spans 12 amino acids. Germline CDR1 is KGHSH and CDR2 is LQKENI. DNA of the CDR3: TGTGCCAGCTCACCTACGGACAATGAGCAGTTCTTC. It translates to CASSPTDNEQFF.

There are a few counts of this clone. The chain combines TRBV4-1 with TRBJ2-1, with 7 positions matching TRBD2. This CDR3 has 16 residues. Germline V gives CDR1 MGHRA, CDR2 YSYEKL. With 0 bases clipped from V and 8 bases from J, the junction kept 10 bases outside the gene matches. CDR3: CASSQERVAGGYEQFF. In nucleotides, the CDR3 is TGCGCCAGCAGCCAAGAAAGGGTAGCGGGTGGCTATGAGCAGTTCTTC.

This clone was observed a few times. The rearrangement joins TRBV2 to TRBJ1-6; possible D gene TRBD1, 5 bases. This CDR3 spans 15 amino acids. Germline CDR1 reads SNHLY; CDR2 reads FYNNEI. V lost 4 bases and J lost 5, with 12 bases in between. The CDR3, as DNA: TGTGCCAGCAGTGGAGTTTACAGGAATAATTCACCCCTCCACTTT. It codes for CASSGVYRNNSPLHF.

The gene calls are TRBV6-5 and TRBJ2-7, with 9 bases lining up with TRBD1. The germline gives CDR1 MNHEY, CDR2 SVGAGI. V was clipped by 7 bases and J by 6 bases; unmatched bases: 10. The CDR3 sequence is 14 residues long. The CDR3 loop reads CASTRQGEYSEQYF. The CDR3 DNA reads as TGTGCCAGCACCCGACAGGGGGAGTATAGCGAGCAGTACTTC.

This clone was seen more than once but under ten times. At one end, the junction sequence differs from germline, possibly due to a read error. The rearrangement uses TRBV7-2 and TRBJ1-2; D possibly corresponds to TRBD1 (6 bases). The germline V gene encodes CDR1 SGHTA and CDR2 FQGNSA. The CDR3 loop spans 15 amino acids. The CDR3 region has the DNA TGTGCCAGCAGCTTAGCCACAGGGCTCAACTATGGCTACGCCTTC. This sequence encodes CASSLATGLNYGYAF.

The chain couples TRBV25-1 to TRBJ1-1; possible D gene TRBD1, 6 bases. V shed 3 bases and J shed 2 bases, with 10 bases lying between them. The CDR3 runs to 14 residues. CDR1 is MGHDK, CDR2 SYGVNS, per germline. This chain's CDR3 is CASSEGHPNTEAFF. As DNA, the CDR3 is TGTGCCAGCAGTGAGGGACATCCCAACACTGAAGCTTTCTTT.

V and J are TRBV5-1 and TRBJ1-1, with TRBD1 identical over 9 bases. Germline CDR1 is SGHRS and CDR2 is YFSETQ. The V segment lost 3 bases and the J segment 7 bases; nucleotides outside the gene matches: 7. This CDR3 comprises 14 residues. The CDR3 bases are TGCGCCAGCAGCTCGATGACAGGGGGTTATGAAGCTTTCTTT. This translates into CASSSMTGGYEAFF.

This clone turned up a few times. CDR3 DNA sequence: TGTGCCAGCAGGAAGGAGTACATGAACACTGAAGCTTTCTTT. Amino acid sequence: CASRKEYMNTEAFF. J is TRBJ1-1 and V is TRBV5-6; D gene uncertain. CDR1 is SGHDT, CDR2 YYEEEE, per germline. V was cut by 5 bases and J by 0 bases, with 11 bases left in between. The CDR3 is made up of 14 amino acids.

This clone showed up just a few times. The rearrangement links TRBV19 to TRBJ2-6; TRBD1 matches 8 bases. The V and J ends lost 1 base and 1 base, in that order; junction bases with no gene match: 0. This CDR3 is 16 amino acids long. Germline CDR1 is LNHDA and CDR2 is SQIVND (reference sequence). CDR3 sequence reads: CASSIGDRSGANVLTF. The CDR3 coding sequence is TGTGCCAGTAGTATAGGGGACAGGTCTGGGGCCAACGTCCTGACTTTC.